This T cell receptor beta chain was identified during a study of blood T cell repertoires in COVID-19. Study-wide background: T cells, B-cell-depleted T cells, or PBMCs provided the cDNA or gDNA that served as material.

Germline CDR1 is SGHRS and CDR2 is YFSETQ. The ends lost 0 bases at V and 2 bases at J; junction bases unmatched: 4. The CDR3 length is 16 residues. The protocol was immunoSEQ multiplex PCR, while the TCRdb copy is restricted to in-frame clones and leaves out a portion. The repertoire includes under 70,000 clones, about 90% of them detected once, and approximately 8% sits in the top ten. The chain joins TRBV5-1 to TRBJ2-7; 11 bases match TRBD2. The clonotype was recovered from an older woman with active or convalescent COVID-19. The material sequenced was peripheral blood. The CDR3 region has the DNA TGCGCCAGCAGCTTGGCAGGGACTAGCGGAGCCTACGAGCAGTACTTC. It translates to CASSLAGTSGAYEQYF.